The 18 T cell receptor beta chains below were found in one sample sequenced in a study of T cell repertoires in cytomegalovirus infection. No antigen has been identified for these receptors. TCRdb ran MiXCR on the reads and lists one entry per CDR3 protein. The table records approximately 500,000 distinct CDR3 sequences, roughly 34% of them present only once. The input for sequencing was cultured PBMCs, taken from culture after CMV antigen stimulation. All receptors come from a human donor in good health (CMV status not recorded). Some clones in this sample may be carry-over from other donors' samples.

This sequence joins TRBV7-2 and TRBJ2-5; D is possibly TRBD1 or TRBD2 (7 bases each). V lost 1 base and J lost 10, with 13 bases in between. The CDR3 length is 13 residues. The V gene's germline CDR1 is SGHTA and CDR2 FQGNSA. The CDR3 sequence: CASSLDQGGNQYF. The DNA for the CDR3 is TGTGCCAGCAGCTTAGATCAGGGGGGGAACCAGTACTTC.

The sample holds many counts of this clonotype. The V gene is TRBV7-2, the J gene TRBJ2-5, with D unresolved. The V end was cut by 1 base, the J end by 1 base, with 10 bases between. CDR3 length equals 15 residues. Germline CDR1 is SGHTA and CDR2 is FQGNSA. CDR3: CASSLVGRTQETQYF. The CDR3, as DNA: TGTGCCAGCAGCTTAGTCGGGCGGACCCAAGAGACCCAGTACTTC.

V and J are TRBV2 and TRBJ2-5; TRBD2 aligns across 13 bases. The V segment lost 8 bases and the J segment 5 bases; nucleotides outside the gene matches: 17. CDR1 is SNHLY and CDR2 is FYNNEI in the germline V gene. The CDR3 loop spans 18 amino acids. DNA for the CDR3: TGTGCCAGCTCCCGACCACTAGCGGGAGGGCCAAAGGGGGAGACCCAGTACTTC. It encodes CASSRPLAGGPKGETQYF.

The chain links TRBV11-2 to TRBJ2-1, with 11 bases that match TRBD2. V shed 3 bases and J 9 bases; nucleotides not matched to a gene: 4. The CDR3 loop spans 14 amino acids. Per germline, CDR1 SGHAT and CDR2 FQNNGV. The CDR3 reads CASSFSLAGGEQFF. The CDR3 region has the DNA TGTGCCAGCAGCTTTTCCCTAGCGGGGGGTGAGCAGTTCTTC.

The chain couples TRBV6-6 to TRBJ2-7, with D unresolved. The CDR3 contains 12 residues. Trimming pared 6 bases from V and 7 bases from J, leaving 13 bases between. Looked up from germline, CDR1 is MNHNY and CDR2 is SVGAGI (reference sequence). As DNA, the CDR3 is TGTGCCAGCAGCCGAGGCCGGTTGGAGCAGTACTTC. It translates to CASSRGRLEQYF.

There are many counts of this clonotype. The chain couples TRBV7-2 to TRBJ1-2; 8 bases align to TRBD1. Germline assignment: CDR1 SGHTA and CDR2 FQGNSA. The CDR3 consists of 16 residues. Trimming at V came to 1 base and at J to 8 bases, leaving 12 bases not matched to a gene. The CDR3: CASSLVSRTGPAGYTF. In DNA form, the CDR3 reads TGTGCCAGCAGCTTAGTCTCTAGGACAGGGCCGGCGGGCTACACCTTC.

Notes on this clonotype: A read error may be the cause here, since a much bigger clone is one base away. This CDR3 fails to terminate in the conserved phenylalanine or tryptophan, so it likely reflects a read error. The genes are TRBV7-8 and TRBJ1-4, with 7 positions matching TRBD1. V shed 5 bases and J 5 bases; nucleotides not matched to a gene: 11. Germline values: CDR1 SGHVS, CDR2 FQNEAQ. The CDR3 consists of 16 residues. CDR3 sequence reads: CASSLMPGTDNEKLFS. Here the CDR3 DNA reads TGTGCCAGCAGCCTTATGCCCGGGACAGACAATGAAAAACTGTTTTCT.

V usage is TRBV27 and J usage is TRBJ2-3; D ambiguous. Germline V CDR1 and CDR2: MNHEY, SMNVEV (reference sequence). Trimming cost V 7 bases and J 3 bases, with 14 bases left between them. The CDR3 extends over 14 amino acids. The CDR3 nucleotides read TGTGCCAGCATGGGCAGCGAAGTAACAGATACGCAGTATTTT. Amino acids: CASMGSEVTDTQYF.

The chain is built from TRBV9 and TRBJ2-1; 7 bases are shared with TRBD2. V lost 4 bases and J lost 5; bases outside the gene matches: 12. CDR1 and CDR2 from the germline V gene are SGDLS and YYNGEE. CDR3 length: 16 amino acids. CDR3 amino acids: CASSPTVAGVDNEQFF. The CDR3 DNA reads TGTGCCAGCAGCCCCACCGTGGCGGGGGTGGACAATGAGCAGTTCTTC.

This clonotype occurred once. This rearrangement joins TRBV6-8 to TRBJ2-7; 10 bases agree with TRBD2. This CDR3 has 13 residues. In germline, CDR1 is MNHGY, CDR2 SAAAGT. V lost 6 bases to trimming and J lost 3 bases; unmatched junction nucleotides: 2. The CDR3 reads CASRPSGSYEQYV. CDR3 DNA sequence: TGTGCCAGCAGGCCTAGCGGGAGCTACGAGCAGTACGTC.

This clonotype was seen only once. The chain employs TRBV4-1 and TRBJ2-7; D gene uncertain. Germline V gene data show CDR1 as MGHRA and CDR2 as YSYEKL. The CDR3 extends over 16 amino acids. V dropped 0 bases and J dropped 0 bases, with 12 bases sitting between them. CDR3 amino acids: CASSQEASLRSYEQYF. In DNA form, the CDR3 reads TGCGCCAGCAGCCAAGAAGCCAGCCTCCGCTCCTACGAGCAGTACTTC.

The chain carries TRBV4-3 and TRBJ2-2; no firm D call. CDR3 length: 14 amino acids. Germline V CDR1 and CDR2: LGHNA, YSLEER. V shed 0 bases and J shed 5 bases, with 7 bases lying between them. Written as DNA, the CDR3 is TGCGCCAGCAGCCAAGAACCCAGGACCGGGGAGCTGTTTTTT. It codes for CASSQEPRTGELFF.

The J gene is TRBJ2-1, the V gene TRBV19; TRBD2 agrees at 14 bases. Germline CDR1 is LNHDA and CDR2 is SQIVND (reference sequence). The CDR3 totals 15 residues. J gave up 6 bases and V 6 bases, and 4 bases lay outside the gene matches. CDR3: CASRIGLAGGNEQFF. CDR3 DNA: TGTGCCAGTAGAATCGGACTAGCGGGAGGCAATGAGCAGTTCTTC.

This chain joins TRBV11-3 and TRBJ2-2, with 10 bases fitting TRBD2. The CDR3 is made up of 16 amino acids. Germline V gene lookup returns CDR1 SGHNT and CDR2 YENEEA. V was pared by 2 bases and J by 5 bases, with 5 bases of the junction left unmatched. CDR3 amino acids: CASSLLLAGETGELFF. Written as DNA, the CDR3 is TGTGCCAGCAGCTTACTCCTAGCGGGAGAGACCGGGGAGCTGTTTTTT.

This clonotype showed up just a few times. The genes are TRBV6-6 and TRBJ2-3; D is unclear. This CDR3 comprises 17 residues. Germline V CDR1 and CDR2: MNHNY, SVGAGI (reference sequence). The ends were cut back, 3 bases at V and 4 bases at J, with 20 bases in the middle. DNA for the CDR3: TGTGCCAGCAGTTATGGGTCCGTCGGATCTCGCCCAGATACGCAGTATTTT. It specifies CASSYGSVGSRPDTQYF.

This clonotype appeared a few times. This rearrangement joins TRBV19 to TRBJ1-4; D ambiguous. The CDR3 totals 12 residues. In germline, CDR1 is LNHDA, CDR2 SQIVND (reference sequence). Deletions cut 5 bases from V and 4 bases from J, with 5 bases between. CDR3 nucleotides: TGTGCCAGTAGTCACGGTAATGAAAAACTGTTTTTT. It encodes CASSHGNEKLFF.

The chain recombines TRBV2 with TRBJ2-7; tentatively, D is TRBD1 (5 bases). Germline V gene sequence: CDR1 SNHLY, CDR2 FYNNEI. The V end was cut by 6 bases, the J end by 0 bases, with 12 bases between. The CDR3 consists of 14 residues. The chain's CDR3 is CASRAMDTSYEQYF. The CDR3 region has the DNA TGTGCCAGCAGGGCTATGGACACCTCCTACGAGCAGTACTTC.

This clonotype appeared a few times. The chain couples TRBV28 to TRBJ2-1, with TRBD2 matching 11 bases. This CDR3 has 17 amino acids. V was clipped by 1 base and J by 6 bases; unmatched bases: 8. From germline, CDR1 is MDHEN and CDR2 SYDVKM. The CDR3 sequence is CASSLYALAGAPNEQFF. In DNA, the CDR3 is TGTGCCAGCAGTTTATATGCACTAGCGGGAGCCCCCAATGAGCAGTTCTTC.